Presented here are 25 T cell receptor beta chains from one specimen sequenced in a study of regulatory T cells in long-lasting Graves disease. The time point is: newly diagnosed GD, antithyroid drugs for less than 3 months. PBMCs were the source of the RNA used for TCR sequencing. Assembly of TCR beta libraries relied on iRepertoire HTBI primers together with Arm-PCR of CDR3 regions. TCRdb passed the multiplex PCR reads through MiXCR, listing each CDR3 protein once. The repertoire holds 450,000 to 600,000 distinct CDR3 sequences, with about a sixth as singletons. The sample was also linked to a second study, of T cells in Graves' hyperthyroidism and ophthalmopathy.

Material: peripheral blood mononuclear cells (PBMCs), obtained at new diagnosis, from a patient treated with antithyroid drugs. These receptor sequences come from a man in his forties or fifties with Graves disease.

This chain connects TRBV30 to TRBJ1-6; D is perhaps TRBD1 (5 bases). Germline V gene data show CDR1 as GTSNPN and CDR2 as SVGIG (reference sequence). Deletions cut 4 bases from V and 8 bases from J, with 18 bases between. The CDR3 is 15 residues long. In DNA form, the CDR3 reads TGTGCCTGGAATCCACAGGACTCCTTGGATTCACCCCTCCACTTT. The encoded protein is CAWNPQDSLDSPLHF.

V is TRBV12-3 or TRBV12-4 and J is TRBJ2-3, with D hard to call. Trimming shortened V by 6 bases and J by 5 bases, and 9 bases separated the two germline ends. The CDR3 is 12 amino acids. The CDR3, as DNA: TGTGCCAGCAGCCCAGTCCAAGATACGCAGTATTTT. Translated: CASSPVQDTQYF.

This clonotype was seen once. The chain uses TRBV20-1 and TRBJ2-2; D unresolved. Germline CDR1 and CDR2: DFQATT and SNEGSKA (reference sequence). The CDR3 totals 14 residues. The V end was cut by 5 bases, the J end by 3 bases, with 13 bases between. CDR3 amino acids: CSALPPRDTGELFF. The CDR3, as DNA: TGCAGTGCTTTACCCCCAAGGGACACCGGGGAGCTGTTTTTT.

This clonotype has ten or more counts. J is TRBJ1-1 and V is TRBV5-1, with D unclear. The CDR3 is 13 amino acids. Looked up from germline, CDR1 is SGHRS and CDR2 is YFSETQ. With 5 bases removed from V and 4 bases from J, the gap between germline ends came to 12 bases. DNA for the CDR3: TGCGCCAGCAGGGACTCCGGTGCCACTGAAGCTTTCTTT. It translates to CASRDSGATEAFF.

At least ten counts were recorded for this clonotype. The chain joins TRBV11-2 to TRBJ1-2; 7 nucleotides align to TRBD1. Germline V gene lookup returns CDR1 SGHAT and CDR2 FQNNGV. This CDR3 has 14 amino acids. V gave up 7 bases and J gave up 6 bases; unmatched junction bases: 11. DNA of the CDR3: TGTGCCAGCAACCCCGTCCGGGACAGCCATGGCTACACCTTC. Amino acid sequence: CASNPVRDSHGYTF.

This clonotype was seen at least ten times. The CDR3 DNA reads as TGTGCCAGCAGCCGCCGGGACCCCGGTGAAAAACTGTTTTTT. This codes for CASSRRDPGEKLFF. This chain links TRBV11-3 with TRBJ1-4, with D possibly matching TRBD1 (5 bases). Germline V gene lookup returns CDR1 SGHNT and CDR2 YENEEA. Between the trimmed V and J ends, which lost 5 bases and 7 bases, there was a span of 14 bases. This CDR3 has 14 amino acids.

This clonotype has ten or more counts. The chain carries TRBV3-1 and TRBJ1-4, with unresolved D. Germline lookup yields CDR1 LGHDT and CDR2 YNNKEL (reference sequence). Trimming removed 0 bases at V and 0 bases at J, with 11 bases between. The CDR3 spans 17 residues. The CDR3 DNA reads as TGTGCCAGCAGCCAAGACCCCGGCAGAGCAACTAATGAAAAACTGTTTTTT. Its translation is CASSQDPGRATNEKLFF. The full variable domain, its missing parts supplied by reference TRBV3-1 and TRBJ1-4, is DTAVSQTPKYLVTQMGNDKSIKCEQNLGHDTMYWYKQDSKKFLKIMFSYNNKELIINETVPNRFSPKSPDKAHLNLHINSLELGDSAVYFCASSQDPGRATNEKLFFGSGTQLSVL.

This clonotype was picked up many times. CDR3 in amino acids: CASSYATGGYEQYF. The CDR3 DNA is TGTGCCAGCAGCTATGCGACAGGGGGGTACGAGCAGTACTTC. The V and J genes are TRBV7-2 and TRBJ2-7; TRBD1 agrees at 9 bases. Trimming cost V 4 bases and J 4 bases; bases outside gene matches: 5. CDR1 is SGHTA, CDR2 FQGNSA, per germline. This CDR3 is built from 14 residues.

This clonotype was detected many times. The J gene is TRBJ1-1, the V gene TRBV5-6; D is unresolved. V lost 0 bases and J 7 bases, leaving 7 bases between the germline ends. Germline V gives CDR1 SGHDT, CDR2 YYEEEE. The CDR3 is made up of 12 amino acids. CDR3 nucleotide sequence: TGTGCCAGCAGCTTGGCCGACAATGAAGCTTTCTTT. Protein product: CASSLADNEAFF. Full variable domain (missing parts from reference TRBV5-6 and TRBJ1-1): DAGVTQSPTHLIKTRGQQVTLRCSPKSGHDTVSWYQQALGQGPQFIFQYYEEEERQRGNFPDRFSGHQFPNYSSELNVNALLLGDSALYLCASSLADNEAFFGQGTRLTVV.

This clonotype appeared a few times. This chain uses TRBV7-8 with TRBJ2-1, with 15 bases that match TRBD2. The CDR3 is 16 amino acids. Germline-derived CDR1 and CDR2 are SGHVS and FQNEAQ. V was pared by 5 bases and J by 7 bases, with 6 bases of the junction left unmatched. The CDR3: CASSPRTSGRANEQFF. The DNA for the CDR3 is TGTGCCAGCAGCCCACGGACTAGCGGGAGGGCAAATGAGCAGTTCTTC.

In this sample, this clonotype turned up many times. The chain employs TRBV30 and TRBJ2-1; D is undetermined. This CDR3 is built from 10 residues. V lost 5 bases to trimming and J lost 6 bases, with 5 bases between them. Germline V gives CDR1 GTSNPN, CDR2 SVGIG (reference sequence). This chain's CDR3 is CAWGGNEQFF. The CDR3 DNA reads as TGTGCCTGGGGTGGCAATGAGCAGTTCTTC.

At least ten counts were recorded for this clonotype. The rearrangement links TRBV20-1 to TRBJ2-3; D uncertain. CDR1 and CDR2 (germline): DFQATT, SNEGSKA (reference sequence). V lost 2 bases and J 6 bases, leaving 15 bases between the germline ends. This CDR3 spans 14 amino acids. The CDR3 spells CSARSGQESDTQYF. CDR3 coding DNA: TGCAGTGCTAGATCCGGTCAGGAAAGTGATACGCAGTATTTT.

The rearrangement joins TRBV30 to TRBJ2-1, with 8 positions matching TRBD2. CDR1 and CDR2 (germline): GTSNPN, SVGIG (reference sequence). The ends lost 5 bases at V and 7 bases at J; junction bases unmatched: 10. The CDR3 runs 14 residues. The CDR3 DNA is TGTGCCTGGGGTGGGACTAGAGCCGGGAATGAGCAGTTCTTC. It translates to CAWGGTRAGNEQFF.

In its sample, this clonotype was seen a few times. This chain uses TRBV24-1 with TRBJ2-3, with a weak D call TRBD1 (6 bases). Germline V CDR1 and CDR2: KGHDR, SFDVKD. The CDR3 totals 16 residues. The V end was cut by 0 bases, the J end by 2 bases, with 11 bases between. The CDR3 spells CATSDLGDTDTDTQYF. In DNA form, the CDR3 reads TGTGCCACCAGTGATTTGGGGGACACAGACACAGATACGCAGTATTTT.

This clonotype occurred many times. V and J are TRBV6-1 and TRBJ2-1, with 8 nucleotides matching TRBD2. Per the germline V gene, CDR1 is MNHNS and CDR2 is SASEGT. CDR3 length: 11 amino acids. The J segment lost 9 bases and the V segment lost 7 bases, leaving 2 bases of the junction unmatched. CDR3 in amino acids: CASKGLAEQFF. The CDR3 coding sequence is TGTGCCAGCAAAGGACTAGCTGAGCAGTTCTTC.

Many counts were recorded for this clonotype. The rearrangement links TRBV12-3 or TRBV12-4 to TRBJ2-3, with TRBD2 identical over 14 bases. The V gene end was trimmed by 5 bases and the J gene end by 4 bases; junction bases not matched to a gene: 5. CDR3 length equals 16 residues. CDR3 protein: CASSTWTSGRPDTQYF. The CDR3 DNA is TGTGCCAGCAGTACTTGGACTAGCGGGAGGCCAGATACGCAGTATTTT.

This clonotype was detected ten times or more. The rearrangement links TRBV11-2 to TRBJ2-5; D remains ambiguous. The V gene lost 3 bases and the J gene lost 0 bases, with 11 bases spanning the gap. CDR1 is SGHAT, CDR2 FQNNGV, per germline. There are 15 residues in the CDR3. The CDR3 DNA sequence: TGTGCCAGCAGCTTGCCCTGGGCGGACCAAGAGACCCAGTACTTC. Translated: CASSLPWADQETQYF.

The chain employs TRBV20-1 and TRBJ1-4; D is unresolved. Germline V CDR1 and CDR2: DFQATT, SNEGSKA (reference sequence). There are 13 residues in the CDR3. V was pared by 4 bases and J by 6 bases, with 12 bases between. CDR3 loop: CSAMVGSDEKLFF. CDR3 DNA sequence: TGCAGTGCTATGGTCGGGTCGGATGAAAAACTGTTTTTT.

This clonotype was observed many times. CDR3 DNA: TGTGCCAGCAGCCCTACTAGCGGGAAGTGGAATGAGCAGTTCTTC. This codes for CASSPTSGKWNEQFF. The chain is built from TRBV28 and TRBJ2-1; 10 bases align to TRBD2. With 6 bases clipped from V and 7 bases from J, the junction kept 9 bases outside the gene matches. This CDR3 has 15 amino acids. Germline V gene sequence: CDR1 MDHEN, CDR2 SYDVKM. The whole variable domain, remainder taken from reference TRBV28 and TRBJ2-1, is DVKVTQSSRYLVKRTGEKVFLECVQDMDHENMFWYRQDPGLGLRLIYFSYDVKMKEKGDIPEGYSVSREKKERFSLILESASTNQTSMYLCASSPTSGKWNEQFFGPGTRLTVL.

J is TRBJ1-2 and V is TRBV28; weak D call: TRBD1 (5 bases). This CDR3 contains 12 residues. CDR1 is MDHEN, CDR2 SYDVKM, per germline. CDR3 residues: CASVRGNYGYTF. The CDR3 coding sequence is TGTGCATCGGTGCGGGGGAACTATGGCTACACCTTC.

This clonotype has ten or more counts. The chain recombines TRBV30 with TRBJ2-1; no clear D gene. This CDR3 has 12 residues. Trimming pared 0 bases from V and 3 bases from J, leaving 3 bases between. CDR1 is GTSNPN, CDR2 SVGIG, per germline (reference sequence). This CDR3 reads CAWSVFYNEQFF. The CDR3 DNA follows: TGTGCCTGGAGTGTATTCTACAATGAGCAGTTCTTC. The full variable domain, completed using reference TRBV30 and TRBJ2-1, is SQTIHQWPATLVQPVGSPLSLECTVEGTSNPNLYWYRQAAGRGLQLLFYSVGIGQISSEVPQNLSASRPQDRQFILSSKKLLLSDSGFYLCAWSVFYNEQFFGPGTRLTVL.

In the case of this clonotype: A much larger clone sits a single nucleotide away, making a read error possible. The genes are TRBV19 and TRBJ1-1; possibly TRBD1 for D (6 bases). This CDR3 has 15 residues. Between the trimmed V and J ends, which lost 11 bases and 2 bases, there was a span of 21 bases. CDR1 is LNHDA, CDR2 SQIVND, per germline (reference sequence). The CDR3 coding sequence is TGTGCCGGTATACCACGGACAGCTAGTAACACTGAAGCTTTCTTT. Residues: CAGIPRTASNTEAFF.

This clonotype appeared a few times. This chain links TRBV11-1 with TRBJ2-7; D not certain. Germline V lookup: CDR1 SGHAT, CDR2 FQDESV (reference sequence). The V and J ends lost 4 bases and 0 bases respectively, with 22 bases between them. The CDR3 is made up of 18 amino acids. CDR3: CASSSQRGAARSSYEQYF. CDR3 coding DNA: TGTGCCAGCAGCTCCCAGCGTGGTGCCGCGAGGAGCTCCTACGAGCAGTACTTC.

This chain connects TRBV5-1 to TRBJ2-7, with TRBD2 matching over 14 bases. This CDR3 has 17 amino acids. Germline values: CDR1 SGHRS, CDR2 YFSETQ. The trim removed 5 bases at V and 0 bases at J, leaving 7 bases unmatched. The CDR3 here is CASSKGLAGVSSYEQYF. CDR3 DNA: TGCGCCAGCAGTAAGGGACTAGCGGGGGTAAGCTCCTACGAGCAGTACTTC.

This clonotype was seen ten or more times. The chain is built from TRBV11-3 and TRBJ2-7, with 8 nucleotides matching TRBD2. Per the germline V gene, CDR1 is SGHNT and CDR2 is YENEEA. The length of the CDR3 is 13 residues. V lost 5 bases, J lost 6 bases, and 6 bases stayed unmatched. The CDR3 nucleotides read TGTGCCAGCAGCCCGAGGACTAGCAGCGAGCAGTACTTC. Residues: CASSPRTSSEQYF.